A selection of T cell receptor beta chains follows, all from one sample in a study of blood T cell repertoires in COVID-19. TCRdb's table, derived via immunoSEQ multiplex PCR, lists solely in-frame clones and lacks some. The data hold 430,000 or so clones, with approximately 91% observed a single time. Sequenced sample: PBMCs or T cells enriched from blood (not recorded which). Receptor source: a woman aged 18-29 years who had been exposed to COVID-19. Both conserved end residues are part of each CDR3. Fields, in order: J gene, clone size, V gene, D gene, CDR3 DNA, CDR3 protein. D genes are given only for firm matches. Clone size is stated in some rows and not others, as once, few, many or a class when expanded.

TRBJ2-5 NA TRBV6-1 NA TGTGCCAGCAGTGAAGTAATCGGGAGTGGAGAGACCCAGTACTTC CASSEVIGSGETQYF
TRBJ2-7 NA TRBV6-6 TRBD2 TGTGCCAGCAGCCCCGGGACTAGCGGCACCTACGAGCAGTACTTC CASSPGTSGTYEQYF
TRBJ2-2 NA TRBV5-6 NA TGTGCCAGCACGAACGGGAACACCGGGGAGCTGTTTTTT CASTNGNTGELFF
TRBJ2-1 NA TRBV2 TRBD2 TGTGCCACTACCAGGGGGACTAGCGGGAGGAATGAGCAGTTCTTC CATTRGTSGRNEQFF
TRBJ1-4 NA TRBV5-4 TRBD1 TGTGCCAGCAGCTCGGGACAGCAGAATGAAAAACTGTTTTTT CASSSGQQNEKLFF
TRBJ1-5 NA TRBV7-9 TRBD1 TGTGCCAGCAGCGGGACAGGGGGTCAGCCCCAGCATTTT CASSGTGGQPQHF
TRBJ1-6 once TRBV5-4 NA TGTGCCAGCAGCCACGAGGGCAGTGGGTCTATTCTGTCACCCCTCCACTTT CASSHEGSGSILSPLHF
TRBJ2-1 once TRBV12-3/TRBV12-4 NA TGTGCCAGCAGTCCTCAGGGCGTTCGGGAGTTCTTC CASSPQGVREFF
TRBJ2-7 NA TRBV27 TRBD1 TGTGCCAGCAGTTCACTCACAGGGGTGGCAAACGAGCAGTACTTC CASSSLTGVANEQYF
TRBJ2-7 NA TRBV6-5 TRBD1 TGTGCCAGCAGTTATGGGACAGGGAACTACGAGCAGTACTTC CASSYGTGNYEQYF
TRBJ1-5 NA TRBV25-1 NA TGTGCCAGCAGTGGCAGGGGAGATCAGCCCCAGCATTTT CASSGRGDQPQHF
TRBJ2-1 NA TRBV28 TRBD1 TGTGCCAGCAGAGACAGGGGGAAGTCCTACAATGAGCAGTTCTTC CASRDRGKSYNEQFF
TRBJ2-7 NA TRBV6-2/TRBV6-3 TRBD1 TGTGCCAGCAGTGTCCTCTCGGGACAGGGCTACGAGCAGTACTTC CASSVLSGQGYEQYF
TRBJ1-5 NA TRBV28 NA TGTGCCAGCAGTTTGGTAGGCAATCAGCCCCAGCATTTT CASSLVGNQPQHF
TRBJ1-2 NA TRBV19 NA TGTGCCAGTAGTCAGCGACAGGCCCCCTCCTATGGCTACACCTTC CASSQRQAPSYGYTF
TRBJ1-5 NA TRBV6-4 NA TGTGCCAGCAGTGACTCGTCGGGCAGGGCTCTTCATGGGTGGCCCCAGCATTTT CASSDSSGRALHGWPQHF
TRBJ2-2 NA TRBV28 TRBD2 TGTGCCAGCAGTTTTAGGGACTACCGAAACACCGGGGAGCTGTTTTTT CASSFRDYRNTGELFF
TRBJ2-7 NA TRBV7-2 TRBD2 TGTGCCAGCAGCTTAGATTCCGTGGCGGGAGTGAGAGAGCAGTACTTC CASSLDSVAGVREQYF
TRBJ1-1 NA TRBV19 NA TGTGCCAGTAGTATGCAGGGAGGCACTGAAGCTTTCTTT CASSMQGGTEAFF
TRBJ1-3 NA TRBV5-6 NA TGTGCCAGCATCCTCAGGGGTGCAGGAAACACCATATATTTT CASILRGAGNTIYF
TRBJ2-2 NA TRBV2 NA TGTGCCAGCAGTGATCTCCGCCAGGGTGCGTTTTTT CASSDLRQGAFF
TRBJ1-1 once TRBV28 TRBD1 TGTGCCAGCAACCTCCGGGACAGGGAGGACACTGAAGCTTTCTTT CASNLRDREDTEAFF
TRBJ2-7 NA TRBV28 TRBD2 TGTGCCAGCAGATCTACGGGACTAGTATCTAGACGGGACGAGCAGTACTTC CASRSTGLVSRRDEQYF
TRBJ2-7 NA TRBV27 NA TGTGCCAGCAGTGAGCAGGTCAGGGGGGTCTACGAGCAGTACTTC CASSEQVRGVYEQYF
TRBJ2-1 NA TRBV6-5 TRBD2 TGTGCCAGCAGTTACTGGGCGGGAGGGAACAATGAGCAGTTCTTC CASSYWAGGNNEQFF
TRBJ2-1 NA TRBV7-2 TRBD2 TGTGCCAGCAGCCTGGGACTAGTTGCGGGGTACAATGAGCAGTTCTTC CASSLGLVAGYNEQFF
TRBJ1-3 NA TRBV19 NA TGTGCCAGTATGAGGCGGGGGCCTGGAAACACCATATATTTT CASMRRGPGNTIYF
TRBJ2-1 NA TRBV29-1 TRBD2 TGCAGCGGCCGCGGGAGGTCCTACAATGAGCAGTTCTTC CSGRGRSYNEQFF
TRBJ2-1 NA TRBV18 TRBD2 TGTGCCAGCATGAGCGGGAGGGCCTACAATGAGCAGTTCTTC CASMSGRAYNEQFF
TRBJ2-7 NA TRBV30 NA TGTGCCTGGGGACTGAGCTCCTACGAGCAGTACTTC CAWGLSSYEQYF
TRBJ2-1 NA TRBV4-2 NA TGTGCCAGCAGCCAACCTACCGAGCGAGATGAGCAGTTCTTC CASSQPTERDEQFF
TRBJ2-1 NA TRBV7-2 NA TGTGCCAGCAGCTTAGTTGCCCTAGGTGAGCAGTTCTTC CASSLVALGEQFF
TRBJ1-6 NA TRBV6-1 NA TGTGCCAGCAGTGACAGGGATAATTCACCCCTCCACTTT CASSDRDNSPLHF
TRBJ2-6 NA TRBV21-1 NA TGTGCCAGCAGCAAACTCTCCGGACAGGAAGGCTCTGGGGCCAACGTCCTGACTTTC CASSKLSGQEGSGANVLTF
TRBJ2-7 NA TRBV28 NA TGTGCCACCTTTGGACAGCCCTACGAGCAGTACTTC CATFGQPYEQYF
TRBJ2-7 NA TRBV2 NA TGTGCCAGCACCGGAGGAGAGAGCTCCTACGAGCAGTACTTC CASTGGESSYEQYF
TRBJ1-3 NA TRBV5-1 NA TGCGCCAGCAGCAGGGACACCGACTCTGGAAACACCATATATTTT CASSRDTDSGNTIYF
TRBJ2-1 NA TRBV11-3 TRBD2 TGTGCCAGCAGCTCGCGAGCGGGAGGGCCGGGCTACAATGAGCAGTTCTTC CASSSRAGGPGYNEQFF